The clone carrying this T cell receptor (beta chain) was counted a single time. This record comes from a study of cytomegalovirus exposure and HLA in healthy donors. This CDR3 has 15 residues. V trimming: 6 bases; J trimming: 5 bases; junction bases outside the gene matches: 10. Per germline, CDR1 MNHNY and CDR2 SVGAGI (reference sequence). PCR used 60 Vbeta primers and 13 Jbeta primers. Here immunoSEQ multiplex PCR was the method, and the copy in TCRdb shows in-frame clones only, minus some. This sample yields some 130,000 clones, of which 78% are seen a single time; approximately 1.4% belongs to the top ten.

This chain uses TRBV6-6 with TRBJ1-2, with TRBD1 matching 9 bases. Sequenced: PBMCs. This receptor was taken from a female donor in good health and CMV-seronegative. CDR3 protein: CASRYTGGLGYGYTF. CDR3 nucleotides: TGTGCCAGCAGATACACAGGGGGCCTCGGGTATGGCTACACCTTC.